This T cell receptor beta chain was recorded in a study of T cells in Graves' hyperthyroidism and ophthalmopathy. Amplified TCR beta CDR3 regions came from RNA transcripts. First-round RT-PCR targeting the TCR CDR3 was performed with the HTBI primer set. One entry per CDR3 protein, called by TCRdb with MiXCR from the multiplex PCR reads. This sample carries approximately 410,000 distinct CDR3 sequences, about an eighth of them seen once, and the ten largest clones take 5% to 6%. Regarding the study as a whole: Through a model of 13 V-J features, ophthalmopathy was separated from stable hyperthyroidism. Model output signaled ophthalmopathy a median roughly 6.5 months ahead of onset.

This clonotype was picked up many times. What it recognizes is unknown. Losses at the gene ends were 4 bases for V and 0 bases for J; bases not matched to a gene: 4. Per germline, CDR1 ENHRY and CDR2 SYGVKD. The CDR3 is 15 residues long. The chain combines TRBV10-3 with TRBJ2-3; 7 bases agree with TRBD2. The sequencing sample was made of blood. This TCR came from a young woman with Graves' hyperthyroidism. CDR3 in amino acids: CAISVAGASTDTQYF. CDR3 in DNA: TGTGCCATCAGTGTGGCGGGAGCAAGCACAGATACGCAGTATTTT.